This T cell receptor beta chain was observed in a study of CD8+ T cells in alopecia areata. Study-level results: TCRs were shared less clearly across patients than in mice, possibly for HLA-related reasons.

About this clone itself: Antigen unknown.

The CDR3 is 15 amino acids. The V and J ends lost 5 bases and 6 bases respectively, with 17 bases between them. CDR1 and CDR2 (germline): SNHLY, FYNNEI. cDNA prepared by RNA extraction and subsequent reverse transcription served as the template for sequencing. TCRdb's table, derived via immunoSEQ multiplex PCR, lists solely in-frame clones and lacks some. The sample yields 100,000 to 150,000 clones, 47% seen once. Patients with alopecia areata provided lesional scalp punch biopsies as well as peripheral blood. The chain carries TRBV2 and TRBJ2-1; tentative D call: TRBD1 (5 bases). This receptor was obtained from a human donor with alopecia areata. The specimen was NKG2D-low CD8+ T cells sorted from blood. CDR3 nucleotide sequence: TGTGCCAGCAGTCAGGGCCAGTTCTCGACCAATGAGCAGTTCTTC. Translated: CASSQGQFSTNEQFF.